Here is one TCR beta chain with its context. This sample was included in a study of blood T cell repertoires in COVID-19. Study details: Specimens from acute and convalescent COVID-19 originated in the United States, Italy and Spain. Nucleic acid was either cDNA or gDNA, and it came from T cells, B-cell-depleted T cells, or PBMCs.

V was pared by 5 bases and J by 5 bases, with 7 bases of the junction left unmatched. The CDR3 is made up of 14 amino acids. Germline V gene lookup returns CDR1 SEHNR and CDR2 FQNEAQ (reference sequence). Under the authors' procedure: From reference gene primer amplification, estimates of nucleated cell counts were derived. Here immunoSEQ multiplex PCR was the method, and the copy in TCRdb shows in-frame clones only, minus some. V and J calls and clone size are as listed in that table; D and trimming were resolved from the DNA. The profile covers 30,000 to 45,000 clones, with around four fifths appearing a single time and 14% taken by the ten largest.

V usage is TRBV7-9 and J usage is TRBJ2-5; 8 nucleotides agree with TRBD1. The TCR comes from a human donor in a cohort sampled during active COVID-19. The sample comprised peripheral blood. The CDR3 region has the DNA TGTGCCAGCAGCCCCCCAGGGGGCAAGGAGACCCAGTACTTC. It codes for CASSPPGGKETQYF. Using reference TRBV7-9 and TRBJ2-5 for the parts outside the CDR3, the full variable domain is DTGVSQNPRHKITKRGQNVTFRCDPISEHNRLYWYRQTLGQGPEFLTYFQNEAQLEKSRLLSDRFSAERPKGSFSTLEIQRTEQGDSAMYLCASSPPGGKETQYFGPGTRLLVL.